The entry below gives a single T cell receptor beta chain sequence along with its context. The sample originates from a study of identical twins. TCRdb redid the calling of the 5' RACE reads with MiXCR, one entry per CDR3 protein. This sample has some 230,000 distinct CDR3 sequences, with under 8.5% found just once. These data also formed part of another study, on T cells expressing NK-cell markers.

The sequence was collected from a woman younger than 30 in good health. The sequencing input was CD8+ T cells sorted from blood.

The CDR3 coding sequence is TGCAGCGTTGAAGAACAAACGAGCAATGAGCAGTTCTTC. The encoded protein is CSVEEQTSNEQFF. The J gene is TRBJ2-1, the V gene TRBV29-1, with D hard to call. The ends were cut back, 0 bases at V and 6 bases at J, with 9 bases in the middle. CDR1 SQVTM and CDR2 ANQGSEA come from the germline V gene. This CDR3 spans 13 amino acids.